The present entry profiles one TCR beta chain with its context. From the germline J gene comes the end of the CDR3, since the read stops 3 residues before it. This entry is derived from a study of Tregs in tolerant kidney transplant recipients. Profiled with immunoSEQ multiplex PCR; TCRdb holds only in-frame clones, not every one. This table holds 45,000 to 55,000 clones. Germline V lookup: CDR1 SGHTA, CDR2 FQGNSA. CDR3 size: 12 residues. V was clipped by 5 bases and J by 9 bases, with 11 bases between them. The clonotype comes from a human donor who received a combined kidney and bone marrow transplant. The input for sequencing was CD4+ T cells from blood, taken before the transplant. This chain uses TRBV7-2 with TRBJ2-4; D unclear. The covered CDR3 bases are TGTGCCAGCAGCATCTACGGTGGCATT. Protein sequence: CASSIYGGI. The entire CDR3 reads CASSIYGGIQYF.